This TCR beta chain originates from a study of T cell responses to AZD1222 COVID-19 vaccine. Overall study results and limits: Increased Spike-specific TCR breadth and depth were observed after two AZD1222 doses.

Clones were sequenced by immunoSEQ multiplex PCR, and TCRdb holds only the in-frame ones, with some missing. The data contain roughly 120,000 clones, roughly nine tenths of them seen just once; the ten biggest clones take up about 3%. The CDR3 is made up of 14 amino acids. Germline CDR1 is MGHRA and CDR2 is YSYEKL. V was clipped by 1 base and J by 7 bases; unmatched bases: 4. Details on this clone: What it binds is unknown.

The chain has TRBV4-1 and TRBJ2-4; 7 positions match TRBD1. This receptor was identified in an adult in good health. The sample here was peripheral blood, taken on day 0 of AZD1222 vaccination. CDR3: CASSQGQGVNIQYF. For the CDR3, the DNA is TGCGCCAGCAGCCAAGGACAGGGAGTGAACATTCAGTACTTC.